The 26 T cell receptor beta chains below come from one sample, sequenced in a study of blood T cell repertoires in COVID-19. TCRdb's table, derived via immunoSEQ multiplex PCR, lists solely in-frame clones and lacks some. The table records around 190,000 clones, 80% of them present only once. The sample comprised peripheral blood. The receptors here all came from a man in his sixties or seventies with active or convalescent COVID-19.

This chain uses TRBV14 with TRBJ2-1; D might be TRBD2 (5 bases). V lost 2 bases, J lost 14 bases, and 13 bases lay in between. The CDR3 length is 12 residues. Germline V gene lookup returns CDR1 SGHDN and CDR2 FVKESK. The CDR3 loop is CASSQLLGLKFF. In DNA, the CDR3 is TGTGCCAGCAGCCAACTACTAGGTTTGAAGTTCTTC.

The chain recombines TRBV9 with TRBJ2-3; no firm D call. CDR1 is SGDLS and CDR2 is YYNGEE in the germline V gene. This CDR3 contains 10 residues. The germline V and J ends were trimmed by 4 bases and 11 bases, with 8 bases remaining between them. CDR3 nucleotide sequence: TGTGCCAGCAGCCCGCGTGGGCAGTATTTT. Its translation is CASSPRGQYF.

The gene calls are TRBV2 and TRBJ2-7; TRBD2 might be the D (6 bases). There are 15 residues in the CDR3. Trimming removed 3 bases at V and 0 bases at J, with 12 bases between. CDR1 and CDR2 from the germline V gene are SNHLY and FYNNEI. CDR3 loop: CASSELAPSSYEQYF. The DNA for the CDR3 is TGTGCCAGCAGTGAGCTAGCGCCGAGCTCCTACGAGCAGTACTTC.

The genes are TRBV9 and TRBJ1-5; maybe TRBD1 (5 bases). V gave up 0 bases and J gave up 6 bases, with 19 bases separating them. Germline values: CDR1 SGDLS, CDR2 YYNGEE. The length of the CDR3 is 17 residues. Here the CDR3 reads CASSVAWGRVVGQPQHF. The CDR3 nucleotides read TGTGCCAGCAGCGTAGCTTGGGGCAGGGTGGTCGGTCAGCCCCAGCATTTT.

V gene TRBV5-4 combines with J gene TRBJ2-7; 7 bases match TRBD1. The CDR3 consists of 15 residues. V shed 4 bases, J shed 0 bases, and the junction held 7 bases outside the gene matches. Germline CDR1 reads SGHNT; CDR2 reads YYREEE (reference sequence). This CDR3 is CASSPGTVSSYEQYF. The CDR3 coding sequence is TGTGCCAGCAGCCCTGGGACAGTGAGCTCCTACGAGCAGTACTTC.

The chain links TRBV4-2 to TRBJ1-4; 7 bases fit TRBD1. The CDR3 has 15 amino acids. The V segment lost 0 bases and the J segment 4 bases; nucleotides outside the gene matches: 2. The germline CDR1 and CDR2 sequences are LGHNA and YNFKEQ. CDR3 region: CASSQEDRSNEKLFF. Here the CDR3 DNA reads TGTGCCAGCAGCCAAGAGGACAGGAGTAATGAAAAACTGTTTTTT.

This clone has a single count. V and J are TRBV7-2 and TRBJ2-3; 9 nucleotides align to TRBD1. Germline V gene sequence: CDR1 SGHTA, CDR2 FQGNSA. This CDR3 contains 17 residues. Losses at the gene ends were 5 bases for V and 3 bases for J; bases not matched to a gene: 12. DNA of the CDR3: TGTGCCAGCAGCGGACAAGGAACGGGACAGGGTACAGATACGCAGTATTTT. This translates into CASSGQGTGQGTDTQYF.

The rearrangement joins TRBV2 to TRBJ1-2; D gene unclear. The CDR3 runs 14 residues. Germline V gene sequence: CDR1 SNHLY, CDR2 FYNNEI. V was shortened by 6 bases and J by 2 bases, with 13 bases between the two germline ends. The CDR3 DNA is TGTGCCAGCAGCGAACGTTCGGGGAACTATGGCTACACCTTC. This codes for CASSERSGNYGYTF.

V is TRBV27 and J is TRBJ2-2; possible D gene TRBD2, 6 bases. V lost 1 base to trimming and J lost 5 bases, with 8 bases between them. The CDR3 contains 14 residues. In germline, CDR1 is MNHEY, CDR2 SMNVEV (reference sequence). The CDR3 sequence: CASSLYRGTGELFF. The CDR3 region has the DNA TGTGCCAGCAGTTTATATCGGGGGACCGGGGAGCTGTTTTTT.

The J gene is TRBJ1-3, the V gene TRBV25-1; 7 bases are shared with TRBD1. The V segment lost 2 bases and the J segment 2 bases; nucleotides outside the gene matches: 9. The CDR3 is 17 residues long. The germline V gene encodes CDR1 MGHDK and CDR2 SYGVNS. CDR3 sequence (DNA): TGTGCCAGCAGTGAAGAAGGGACAGACGAAACTGGAAACACCATATATTTT. This codes for CASSEEGTDETGNTIYF.

V usage is TRBV5-8 and J usage is TRBJ1-6; a possible D gene is TRBD1 (5 bases). Germline CDR1 and CDR2: SGHTS and YDEGEE. There are 17 residues in the CDR3. The V and J ends lost 1 base and 0 bases respectively, with 11 bases between them. As DNA, the CDR3 is TGTGCCAGCAGCTTGAATAGGGGAAGCTCCTATAATTCACCCCTCCACTTT. As protein: CASSLNRGSSYNSPLHF.

V and J are TRBV19 and TRBJ1-2; 9 positions match TRBD1. Germline-derived CDR1 and CDR2 are LNHDA and SQIVND (reference sequence). With 6 bases clipped from V and 5 bases from J, the junction kept 13 bases outside the gene matches. There are 16 residues in the CDR3. CDR3 loop: CASSTARDREFYGYTF. The CDR3, as DNA: TGTGCCAGTAGCACCGCACGGGACAGGGAATTTTATGGCTACACCTTC.

The chain is built from TRBV5-1 and TRBJ2-7; 8 bases are a match to TRBD1. The CDR3 is 14 residues long. Germline CDR1 and CDR2: SGHRS and YFSETQ. V gave up 4 bases and J gave up 5 bases; unmatched junction bases: 8. The CDR3 DNA reads TGCGCCAGCAGCCCGATCGGACAGGGCAACGAGCAGTACTTC. It specifies CASSPIGQGNEQYF. The entire variable domain, with the rest obtained from reference TRBV5-1 and TRBJ2-7, is as follows: KAGVTQTPRYLIKTRGQQVTLSCSPISGHRSVSWYQQTPGQGLQFLFEYFSETQRNKGNFPGRFSGRQFSNSRSEMNVSTLELGDSALYLCASSPIGQGNEQYFGPGTRLTVT.

This chain connects TRBV30 to TRBJ2-2; TRBD2 matches at 12 bases. J gave up 4 bases and V 4 bases, and 1 base lay outside the gene matches. Germline CDR1 and CDR2: GTSNPN and SVGIG (reference sequence). There are 14 residues in the CDR3. The CDR3 loop is CAWTSGRATGELFF. CDR3 nucleotides: TGTGCCTGGACTAGCGGGAGGGCCACCGGGGAGCTGTTTTTT.

The chain links TRBV5-1 to TRBJ1-1; 7 bases are shared with TRBD1. V shed 2 bases, J shed 8 bases, and the junction held 6 bases outside the gene matches. From germline, CDR1 is SGHRS and CDR2 YFSETQ. The length of the CDR3 is 13 residues. This CDR3 reads CASSLHETGEAFF. As DNA, the CDR3 is TGCGCCAGCAGCTTACACGAGACAGGGGAAGCTTTCTTT.

The chain carries TRBV27 and TRBJ1-2; tentatively, D is TRBD1 (5 bases). CDR3 length: 15 residues. Trimming pared 5 bases from V and 0 bases from J, leaving 13 bases between. Germline CDR1 reads MNHEY; CDR2 reads SMNVEV (reference sequence). Here the CDR3 reads CASSATGGANYGYTF. The CDR3 nucleotides are TGTGCCAGCAGTGCCACAGGTGGAGCTAACTATGGCTACACCTTC.

The V gene is TRBV21-1, the J gene TRBJ2-1; the table names TRBD2, a call not compared with the DNA. TRBV21-1 is noted as a pseudogene. The CDR3 loop spans 20 amino acids. The CDR3 sequence: CASTVRPGLAGGFSYNEQFF. The DNA for the CDR3 is TGTGCCAGCACCGTTCGCCCGGGACTAGCGGGGGGTTTCTCCTACAATGAGCAGTTCTTC.

The chain carries TRBV18 and TRBJ1-3; TRBD1 matches 7 bases. CDR1 is KGHSH and CDR2 is LQKENI in the germline V gene. Germline trimming cut 6 bases from V and 0 bases from J; bases unmatched to any gene: 8. This CDR3 is built from 16 residues. The CDR3 is CASSRDSKFSGNTIYF. CDR3 nucleotides: TGTGCCAGCTCCCGGGACAGCAAATTCTCTGGAAACACCATATATTTT.

In its sample, this clone was seen a few times. V usage is TRBV27 and J usage is TRBJ1-2; 10 bases line up with TRBD1. Germline V lookup: CDR1 MNHEY, CDR2 SMNVEV (reference sequence). CDR3 size: 14 residues. V shed 6 bases and J 6 bases; nucleotides not matched to a gene: 7. The CDR3: CASREPGQGNGYTF. The CDR3 nucleotides read TGTGCCAGCAGAGAACCGGGACAGGGGAATGGCTACACCTTC.

The chain combines TRBV18 with TRBJ1-1; D not resolved. Germline lookup yields CDR1 KGHSH and CDR2 LQKENI. Trimming took 2 bases from V and 3 from J, leaving 10 bases between them. The CDR3 sequence is 14 residues long. CDR3 DNA sequence: TGTGCCAGCTCACCAGTTACCCGAGACACTGAAGCTTTCTTT. This codes for CASSPVTRDTEAFF.

The J gene is TRBJ1-2, the V gene TRBV19; unclear D gene. The germline V gene has CDR1 LNHDA and CDR2 SQIVND (reference sequence). This CDR3 comprises 15 residues. V was shortened by 5 bases and J by 4 bases, with 17 bases between the two germline ends. DNA for the CDR3: TGTGCCAGTAGTCCTTCGGGAAGGGAAACCTATGGCTACACCTTC. Protein product: CASSPSGRETYGYTF.

The chain links TRBV27 to TRBJ1-2, with TRBD1 identical over 7 bases. From germline, CDR1 is MNHEY and CDR2 SMNVEV (reference sequence). The CDR3 runs 12 residues. V shed 6 bases, J shed 6 bases, and the junction held 4 bases outside the gene matches. Written as DNA, the CDR3 is TGTGCCAGCAGAAGCAGGGGGAATGGCTACACCTTC. Encoded protein: CASRSRGNGYTF.

The gene calls are TRBV12-5 and TRBJ1-1; possible D gene TRBD1, 5 bases. The CDR3 runs to 14 residues. The V and J ends lost 7 bases and 3 bases respectively, with 15 bases between them. Germline V lookup: CDR1 LGHNT, CDR2 FRNRAP. The CDR3 region is CASAPGGGDTEAFF. DNA of the CDR3: TGTGCTAGTGCCCCGGGGGGGGGTGACACTGAAGCTTTCTTT.

The rearrangement links TRBV7-8 to TRBJ1-4; the D gene is possibly TRBD1 (6 bases). Trimming left V 1 base short and J 0 bases short, with 9 bases between. The CDR3 extends over 16 amino acids. From germline, CDR1 is SGHVS and CDR2 FQNEAQ. The CDR3: CASSLVRQATNEKLFF. As DNA, the CDR3 is TGTGCCAGCAGCTTAGTCCGACAGGCAACTAATGAAAAACTGTTTTTT.

The chain is built from TRBV7-2 and TRBJ1-6; 11 bases are shared with TRBD1. This CDR3 spans 14 amino acids. Germline-derived CDR1 and CDR2 are SGHTA and FQGNSA. The V and J ends lost 5 bases and 8 bases, in that order; junction bases with no gene match: 2. As DNA, the CDR3 is TGTGCCAGCAGCCCGGGACAGGGGGATTCACCCCTCCACTTT. Protein sequence: CASSPGQGDSPLHF.

The chain links TRBV7-9 to TRBJ2-7, with TRBD1 identical over 8 bases. The CDR3 contains 17 residues. J lost 3 bases, V lost 4 bases, and 14 bases had no gene match. Germline V gene lookup returns CDR1 SEHNR and CDR2 FQNEAQ (reference sequence). CDR3 nucleotides: TGTGCCAGCAGCTCCCAAGCAATCTTAGGACAGGGCTACGAGCAGTACTTC. Its protein product is CASSSQAILGQGYEQYF.